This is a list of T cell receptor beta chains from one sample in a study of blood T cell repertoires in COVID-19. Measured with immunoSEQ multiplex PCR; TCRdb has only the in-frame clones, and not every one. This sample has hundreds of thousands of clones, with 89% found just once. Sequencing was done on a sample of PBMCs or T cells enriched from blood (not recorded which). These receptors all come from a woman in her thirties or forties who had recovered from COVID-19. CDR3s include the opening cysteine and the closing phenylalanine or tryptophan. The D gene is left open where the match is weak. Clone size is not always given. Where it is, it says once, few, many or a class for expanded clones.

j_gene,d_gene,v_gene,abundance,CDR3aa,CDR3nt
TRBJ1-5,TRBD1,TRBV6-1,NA,CASSEVGQGVYSNQPQHF,TGTGCCAGCAGTGAAGTGGGACAGGGGGTCTATAGCAATCAGCCCCAGCATTTT
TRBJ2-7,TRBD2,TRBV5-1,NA,CASSWGASGRYEQYF,TGCGCCAGCAGCTGGGGGGCTAGCGGGAGGTACGAGCAGTACTTC
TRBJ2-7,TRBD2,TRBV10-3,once,CAIMERTAGGEQYF,TGTGCCATCATGGAGCGGACGGCGGGAGGGGAGCAGTACTTC
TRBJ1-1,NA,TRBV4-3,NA,CASSPRLLNTEAFF,TGCGCCAGCAGCCCCAGGCTCTTGAACACTGAAGCTTTCTTT
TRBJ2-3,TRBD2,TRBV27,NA,CASSRSGASTDTQYF,TGTGCCAGCAGTCGTAGCGGGGCTAGCACAGATACGCAGTATTTT
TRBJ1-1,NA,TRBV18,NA,CASSARNRDSEAFF,TGTGCCAGCTCAGCTCGGAACAGGGATTCTGAAGCTTTCTTT
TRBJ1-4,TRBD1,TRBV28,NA,CASSLGTGANEKLFF,TGTGCCAGCAGTTTGGGGACAGGGGCTAATGAAAAACTGTTTTTT
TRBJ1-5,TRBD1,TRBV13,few,CASSLGTGAQPQHF,TGTGCCAGCAGCTTAGGGACAGGGGCCCAGCCCCAGCATTTT
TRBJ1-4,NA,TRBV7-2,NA,CASSSGAGSLELFF,TGTGCCAGCAGCAGTGGGGCCGGGAGTCTGGAACTGTTTTTT
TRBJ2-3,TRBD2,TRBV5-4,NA,CASSRGGEDTQYF,TGTGCCAGCAGCCGCGGGGGGGAGGATACGCAGTATTTT
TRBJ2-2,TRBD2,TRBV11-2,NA,CASSLLAGNTGELFF,TGTGCCAGCAGCTTACTAGCGGGGAACACCGGGGAGCTGTTTTTT
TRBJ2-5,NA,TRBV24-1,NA,CATSDSRGAGETQYF,TGTGCCACCAGTGATTCACGGGGGGCAGGAGAGACCCAGTACTTC
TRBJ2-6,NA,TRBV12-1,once,CASSFGQANLSGANVLTF,TGTGCCAGCAGCTTTGGACAGGCAAACCTCTCTGGGGCCAACGTCCTGACTTTC
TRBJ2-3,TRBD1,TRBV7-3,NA,CASSRGTGATDTQYF,TGTGCCAGCAGCCGCGGGACAGGGGCCACAGATACGCAGTATTTT
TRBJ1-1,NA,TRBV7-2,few,CASSLYPLLNTEAFF,TGTGCCAGCAGCTTATATCCACTCTTGAACACTGAAGCTTTCTTT